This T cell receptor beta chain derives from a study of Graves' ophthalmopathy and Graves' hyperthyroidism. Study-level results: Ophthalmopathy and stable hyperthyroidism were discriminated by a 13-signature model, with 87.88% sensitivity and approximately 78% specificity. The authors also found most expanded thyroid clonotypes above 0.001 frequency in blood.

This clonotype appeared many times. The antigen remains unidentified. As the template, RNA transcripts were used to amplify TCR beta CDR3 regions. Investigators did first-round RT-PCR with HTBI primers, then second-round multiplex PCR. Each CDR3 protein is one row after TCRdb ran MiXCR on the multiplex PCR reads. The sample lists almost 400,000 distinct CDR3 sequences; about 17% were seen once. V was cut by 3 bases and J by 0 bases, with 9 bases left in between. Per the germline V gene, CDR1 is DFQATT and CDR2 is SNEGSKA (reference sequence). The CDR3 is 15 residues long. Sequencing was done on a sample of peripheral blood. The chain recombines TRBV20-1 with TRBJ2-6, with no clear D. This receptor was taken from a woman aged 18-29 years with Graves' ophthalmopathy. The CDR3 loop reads CSASSQSSGANVLTF. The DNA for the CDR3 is TGCAGTGCTAGCTCTCAGAGCTCTGGGGCCAACGTCCTGACTTTC.